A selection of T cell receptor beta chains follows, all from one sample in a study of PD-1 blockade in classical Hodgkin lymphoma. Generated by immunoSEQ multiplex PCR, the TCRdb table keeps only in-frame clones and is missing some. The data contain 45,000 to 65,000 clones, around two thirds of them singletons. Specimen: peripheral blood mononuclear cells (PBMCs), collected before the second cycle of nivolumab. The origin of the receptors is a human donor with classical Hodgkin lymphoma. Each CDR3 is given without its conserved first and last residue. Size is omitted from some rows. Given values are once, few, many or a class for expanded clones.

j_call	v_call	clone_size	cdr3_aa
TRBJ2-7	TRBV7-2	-	ASSLGGLLEQY
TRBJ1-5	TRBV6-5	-	ASSYSPDQPQH
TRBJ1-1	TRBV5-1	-	ASSLERANTEAF
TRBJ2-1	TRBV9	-	ASSAGTSGPYEQF
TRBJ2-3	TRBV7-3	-	ASSLRPSGAGDADTQY
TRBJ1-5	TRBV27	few	ASSSAVGGSGQPQH
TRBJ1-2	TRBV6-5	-	ASRARQGYYGYT
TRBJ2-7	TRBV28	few	ASMQGARYEQY
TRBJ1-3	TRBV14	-	ASSRAWGDSGNTIY
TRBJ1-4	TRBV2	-	ASNIASNEKLF
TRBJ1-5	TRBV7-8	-	ASSFGGGGNQPQH
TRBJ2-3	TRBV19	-	ASSIYSAPKATDTQY
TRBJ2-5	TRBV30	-	AWTVAGGSQETQY
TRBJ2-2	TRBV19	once	ASSTRGTGNTGELF
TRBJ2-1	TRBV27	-	ASSLRVGAGLSYNEQF
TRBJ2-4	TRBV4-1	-	ASSQITGGSVGKNIQY
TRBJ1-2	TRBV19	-	ASSIIRQTGDYGYT
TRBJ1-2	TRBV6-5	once	ASSYSAGRIYGYT
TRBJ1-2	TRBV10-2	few	ASSGLKGQVGNGYT
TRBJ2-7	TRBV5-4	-	ASSPRTVQRESEQY
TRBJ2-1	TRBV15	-	ATSRDEGWNEQF
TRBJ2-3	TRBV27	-	ASSLGSWRDTQY
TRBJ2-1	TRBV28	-	ASSFSGSNNEQF
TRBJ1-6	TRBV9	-	ASSPSSYNSPLH
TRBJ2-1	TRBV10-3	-	ATAGAPYNEQF
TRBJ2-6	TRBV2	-	ASSEALPAEYSGANVLT
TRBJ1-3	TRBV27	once	ASSLSPPLGKGPLRNTIY
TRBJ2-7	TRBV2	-	ASSNGLAGVGSSYEQY
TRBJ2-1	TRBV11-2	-	ASSLTFSGVKPYEQF
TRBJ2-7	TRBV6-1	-	ASSVRIGGYEQY
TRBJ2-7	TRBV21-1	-	ATGKISTGSDLYEQY
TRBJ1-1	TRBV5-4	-	ASSLLGGGFTEAF
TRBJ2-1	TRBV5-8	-	ASIGTGSNEQF
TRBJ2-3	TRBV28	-	ASSLRADTQY
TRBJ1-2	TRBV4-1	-	ASSQGYQYT
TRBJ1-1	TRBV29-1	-	SVELQGAAGAF
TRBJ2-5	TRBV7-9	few	ASSPQTSGIQETQY
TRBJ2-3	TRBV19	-	ASSMGTSGIRTDTQY
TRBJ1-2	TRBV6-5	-	ASSSTGTGHYGYT
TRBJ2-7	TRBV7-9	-	ASSQEPGAGEQY
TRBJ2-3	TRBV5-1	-	ASSLRTGGDTQY
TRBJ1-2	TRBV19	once	ASTDHRSGYT
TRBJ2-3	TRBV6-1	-	ASRPGTGGTDTQY
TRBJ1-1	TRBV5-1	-	ASHTKGGNTEAF
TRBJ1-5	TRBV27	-	ASSLKPYSNQPQH
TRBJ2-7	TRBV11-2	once	ASSLRLAGGGFRYEQY
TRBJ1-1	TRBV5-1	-	ASVPGTGGFEAF
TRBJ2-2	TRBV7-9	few	ASSLDPLSGELF
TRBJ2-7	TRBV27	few	ASSLTPRTSGYEQY